The entry below describes one T cell receptor (beta chain). The specificity of this receptor is unknown. Per-base qualities were not stored, and no clone one base away is much larger. This specimen comes from a study of PD-L1 blockade in urothelial cancer (dated by TCRdb to 2017 to 2019). Background for the entire study: Every patient began therapy in the mid-2010s and was given atezolizumab 1,200 mg intravenously every 3 weeks. Twenty-nine patients had pretreatment blood TCR-seq, some 25 had at least one posttreatment blood collection, and some 25 had tumor TCR-seq. Blood samples were analyzed at two time points: 3 weeks after treatment start (second dose) and 6 weeks after treatment start. Blood samples gave median yields of approximately 130,000 T cells and some 80,000 unique TCRs, along with a median clonality of 0.080. Pretreatment tumor samples, along with matched peripheral blood collected serially before and after atezolizumab treatment, underwent TCR sequencing. The study, an exploratory multi-omic analysis, examined somatic, immune and clinical correlates of response to PD-L1 blockade with atezolizumab in urothelial cancer. About nine tenths of the roughly 30 patients were males with bladder-origin urothelial cancer, and 18 of 29 reported a prior smoking history. Durable clinical benefit was achieved by nine patients and was not achieved by 20 patients. In the same patients, whole exome sequencing and RNA sequencing of pretreatment tumors were performed in addition to TCR sequencing. An ECOG performance status of 0 or 1 was recorded for the patients, and 0 to 3 prior chemotherapy regimens had been received by the patients. Durable clinical benefit was defined as a progression-free survival longer than 6 months, and TCR features were additionally tested against progression-free survival and overall survival.

To estimate absolute template abundance from read counts, synthetic TCR analog templates were spiked into each PCR. The immunoSEQ assay used bias-controlled V and J gene primers to amplify TCRbeta CDR3 regions from genomic DNA. Rearranged TCRbeta segments were sequenced at approximately 20X coverage. Regarding the original processing steps: Clustering was used to correct sequencing errors, and CDR3s were annotated against IMGT to assign V, D and J genes. Only productive TCRbeta rearrangements were used in downstream analyses, excluding out-of-frame or stop-codon sequences. Clonality was computed as one minus Shannon entropy normalized by the log of the number of unique productive sequences. Clones differing between time points or between blood and tumor were identified using Fisher's exact test with Benjamini-Hochberg correction, with an adjusted p below 0.01 applied as the threshold. TCRdb stores this immuneACCESS table with in-frame sequences only. Part of the clones is absent; in the studies checked, under half of the shortfall reflects unresolved V genes, and no reason is known for the rest. That table furnishes V, J and clone size, whereas the DNA furnished D and trimming. In this sample the table shows about 30,000 clones, 87% of which occur a single time. The leading ten clones occupy under 4.5% of the sample.

The germline V gene yields SGHRS for CDR1 and YFSETQ for CDR2. The CDR3 starts with the cysteine, ends with the phenylalanine, and has 17 residues. Left in the record is the CDR3 DNA by itself, 51 bases read in frame from the first base. V loses 3 bases at its end and J loses 5 bases; junction bases beyond the gene matches: 12. The cohort included under 35 patients with locally advanced or metastatic urothelial carcinoma who were treated at Memorial Sloan Kettering on a trial protocol. Peripheral blood mononuclear cells were collected pretreatment and during treatment, with between 1 and 8 total time points obtained per patient. The Qiagen DNeasy Blood extraction kit was used to purify genomic DNA from total PBMCs and tumor samples. PBMCs were collected pretreatment and during treatment, and were isolated and stored as previously described. Study-wide findings and limitations: A pretreatment peripheral blood TCR clonality below the median was linked to improved progression-free and overall survival. Patients with durable benefit showed greater expansion of tumor-associated TCR clones in peripheral blood 3 weeks after starting treatment (n ≈ 21, p = 0.022). Because the sample size was small (n ≈ 28) and many of the analyses were exploratory, the results are meant to be hypothesis-generating.

The chain employs TRBV5-1 and TRBJ2-3, with 10 junctional bases fitting TRBD2. Sequenced material: PBMCs, taken around atezolizumab (anti-PD-L1) treatment. The sequence derives from a man over 45 with urothelial cancer. The CDR3 sequence is CASSSSRSAGGVDTQYF. The nucleotide sequence is TGCGCCAGCAGCTCCTCTAGGTCAGCGGGAGGGGTAGATACGCAGTATTTT.